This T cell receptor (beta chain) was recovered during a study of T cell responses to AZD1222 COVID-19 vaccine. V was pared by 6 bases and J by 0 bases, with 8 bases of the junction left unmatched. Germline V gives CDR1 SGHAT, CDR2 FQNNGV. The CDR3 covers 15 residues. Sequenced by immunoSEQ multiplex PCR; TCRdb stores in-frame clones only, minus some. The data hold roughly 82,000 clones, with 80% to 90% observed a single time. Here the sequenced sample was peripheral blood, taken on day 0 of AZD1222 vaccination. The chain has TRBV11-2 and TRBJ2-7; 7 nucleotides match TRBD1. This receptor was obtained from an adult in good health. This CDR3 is CASRTSGDSSYEQYF. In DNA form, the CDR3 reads TGTGCCAGCAGAACTAGTGGGGACAGCTCCTACGAGCAGTACTTC.